This T cell receptor (beta chain) was captured in a study of response to subunit inactivated influenza vaccine. Notes on the study in general: Authors suggested that a seasonal influenza vaccination recruits few new T cells each time.

TCRdb fed the RT-PCR reads into MiXCR, producing one record per CDR3 protein. The data hold hundreds of thousands of distinct CDR3 sequences, with 15% to 19% observed a single time. The germline CDR1 and CDR2 sequences are DFQATT and SNEGSKA (reference sequence). CDR3 length equals 15 residues. With V trimmed by 1 base and J by 3 bases, 4 bases remained unmatched. This clonotype occurred a few times. Its antigen is unidentified. The sequences come from PBMCs from blood, collected 12 days after vaccination. This receptor was obtained from a man between 45 and 60 years old who received an inactivated influenza vaccine. The genes are TRBV20-1 and TRBJ2-3, with 10 bases lining up with TRBD2. The CDR3 loop reads CSARVLAGDTDTQYF. In DNA form, the CDR3 reads TGCAGTGCTAGAGTTCTAGCGGGAGATACAGATACGCAGTATTTT.